There are many counts of the clone carrying this T cell receptor beta chain. Its antigen is not known. Coverage ceases 3 residues before the CDR3 finishes, and the germline J gene fills in the end. Sequencing input was equivalent genomic DNA from CVID and controls. Using immunoSEQ multiplex PCR, the repertoire was profiled, and TCRdb retains in-frame clones only, with some absent. The repertoire consists of about 37,000 clones, none detected only once. This CDR3 is 16 amino acids long. V shed 4 bases and J 0 bases; nucleotides not matched to a gene: 3. CDR1 and CDR2 (germline): SNHLY, FYNNEI. The data originate from a study of T cell clonality in common variable immunodeficiency. Study-wide results and limits: In common variable immunodeficiency, TCR beta chains reportedly carried fewer deletions and N-nucleotide insertions. CVID subjects shared fewer TCRbeta clones than healthy controls did. CVID subjects had higher TCRbeta clonality than healthy controls, most marked in about a third.

The sequence derives from a person aged 18-70 years in good health. The sequencing sample was made of peripheral blood mononuclear cells. The chain has TRBV2 and TRBJ2-6; 7 bases match TRBD1. This chain's CDR3 is CASSGDRSSGANVLTF. The sequenced CDR3 bases are TGTGCCAGCAGTGGGGACAGAAGCTCTGGGGCCAACGTC. The variable domain in full, with the rest retrieved from reference TRBV2 and TRBJ2-6, is EPEVTQTPSHQVTQMGQEVILRCVPISNHLYFYWYRQILGQKVEFLVSFYNNEISEKSEIFDDQFSVERPDGSNFTLKIRSTKLEDSAMYFCASSGDRSSGANVLTFGAGSRLTVL.